This T cell receptor beta chain was found in a study of T cell repertoires in cytomegalovirus infection. At the level of the study: CMV infection and matching HLA type were both indicated by public TCR beta signatures. General observations from the study: The ex vivo response showed dominance by HLA-C-restricted CMV-specific TCR beta clonotypes. Accumulated public TCR beta family frequency recognized individuals carrying CMV together with the relevant HLA.

The CDR3 spans 13 residues. The V gene's germline CDR1 is SSHAT and CDR2 FNYEAQ (reference sequence). V was trimmed by 5 bases and J by 6 bases, leaving 12 bases between them. This clonotype has more than one count but fewer than ten. The antigen remains unidentified. TCRdb independently ran MiXCR on the reads; one entry per CDR3 protein. The sample consists of approximately 250,000 distinct CDR3 sequences, over 20% of them appearing once. Sequencing was performed on CD8+ T cells from PBMCs. The chain carries TRBV7-7 and TRBJ2-3, with D perhaps given as TRBD1 or TRBD2 (5 bases each). The TCR comes from a human donor in good health (CMV status not recorded). Some clones in this sample may be carry-over from other donors' samples. The DNA of the CDR3 is TGTGCCAGCAGCCAGGGCGGGTGGGATACGCAGTATTTT. It encodes CASSQGGWDTQYF.